The next 10 T cell receptor beta chains were all read from a single sample in a study of blood T cell repertoires in COVID-19. Using immunoSEQ multiplex PCR, the repertoire was profiled, and TCRdb retains in-frame clones only, with some absent. The sample includes under 250,000 clones, roughly 84% of them seen just once. The sequenced sample was peripheral blood. All receptors derive from a man aged 50 or older with active or convalescent COVID-19.

The chain employs TRBV18 and TRBJ1-1; TRBD1 is a possible D gene (6 bases). The CDR3 has 18 residues. Looked up from germline, CDR1 is KGHSH and CDR2 is LQKENI. The V gene lost 5 bases and the J gene lost 1 base, with 23 bases spanning the gap. CDR3 in DNA: TGTGCCAGCTCAGCCCCCGGGGGGTGGGGGCGGCCGAACACTGAAGCTTTCTTT. Its protein product is CASSAPGGWGRPNTEAFF. Looking up the rest from reference TRBV18 and TRBJ1-1 gives the full variable domain: NAGVMQNPRHLVRRRGQEARLRCSPMKGHSHVYWYRQLPEEGLKFMVYLQKENIIDESGMPKERFSAEFPKEGPSILRIQQVVRGDSAAYFCASSAPGGWGRPNTEAFFGQGTRLTVV.

The chain has TRBV5-1 and TRBJ1-6; D perhaps matches TRBD1 (6 bases). The CDR3 is 14 residues long. Germline V CDR1 and CDR2: SGHRS, YFSETQ. Trimming shortened V by 0 bases and J by 10 bases, and 11 bases separated the two germline ends. CDR3 amino acids: CASSLAGGQSPLHF. CDR3 in DNA: TGCGCCAGCAGCTTGGCGGGGGGGCAGTCACCCCTCCACTTT.

This clone was observed a handful of times. The chain employs TRBV9 and TRBJ1-1; D may be TRBD1 (5 bases). Per germline, CDR1 SGDLS and CDR2 YYNGEE. The V end lost 2 bases, the J end lost 10 bases, and 18 bases lay between the germline ends. The CDR3 runs to 14 residues. CDR3 nucleotide sequence: TGTGCCAGCAGCGTCGATGCAGGGCTTTCGTCAGCTTTCTTT. It yields the protein CASSVDAGLSSAFF.

The chain couples TRBV18 to TRBJ2-1; tentatively, D is TRBD1 (6 bases). CDR1 and CDR2 (germline): KGHSH, LQKENI. V lost 6 bases to trimming and J lost 7 bases, with 13 bases between them. This CDR3 comprises 13 residues. In nucleotides, the CDR3 is TGTGCCAGCTCCGTCTCAGGGGAGAATGAGCAGTTCTTC. Protein: CASSVSGENEQFF. Together with reference TRBV18 and TRBJ2-1, the CDR3 gives the full variable domain: NAGVMQNPRHLVRRRGQEARLRCSPMKGHSHVYWYRQLPEEGLKFMVYLQKENIIDESGMPKERFSAEFPKEGPSILRIQQVVRGDSAAYFCASSVSGENEQFFGPGTRLTVL.

The rearrangement joins TRBV11-3 to TRBJ1-1; the D gene is possibly TRBD1 (5 bases). This CDR3 region has 13 residues. V was trimmed by 6 bases and J by 5 bases, leaving 13 bases between them. Germline values: CDR1 SGHNT, CDR2 YENEEA. The CDR3 DNA is TGTGCCAGCAGTTCCGCCGGGGGAACTGAAGCTTTCTTT. It yields the protein CASSSAGGTEAFF.

CDR3 sequence reads: CASSPQGGHYNEQFF. CDR3 DNA sequence: TGTGCCAGCAGTCCCCAGGGAGGGCACTACAATGAGCAGTTCTTC. The rearrangement links TRBV2 to TRBJ2-1, with TRBD2 matching over 7 bases. V gave up 5 bases and J gave up 3 bases; unmatched junction bases: 7. The CDR3 covers 15 residues. Germline V gene sequence: CDR1 SNHLY, CDR2 FYNNEI.

The rearrangement links TRBV27 to TRBJ2-3; 7 positions agree with TRBD1. The CDR3 loop spans 15 amino acids. V was clipped by 9 bases and J by 2 bases; unmatched bases: 11. Germline V gene lookup returns CDR1 MNHEY and CDR2 SMNVEV (reference sequence). The CDR3 region has the DNA TGTGCCAGTTCTGAAGCAGGGGGTTTCACAGATACGCAGTATTTT. As protein: CASSEAGGFTDTQYF.

The chain employs TRBV5-1 and TRBJ2-5; 10 positions agree with TRBD2. Trimming cost V 7 bases and J 5 bases; bases outside gene matches: 11. Germline values: CDR1 SGHRS, CDR2 YFSETQ. CDR3 length equals 15 residues. The DNA for the CDR3 is TGCGCCAGCGGTAATAGCGGGGGGCCGGGGGAGACCCAGTACTTC. Translation: CASGNSGGPGETQYF.

The chain combines TRBV6-1 with TRBJ1-1; no definite D call. Germline assignment: CDR1 MNHNS and CDR2 SASEGT. The CDR3 has 15 residues. The germline V and J ends were trimmed by 2 bases and 5 bases, with 15 bases remaining between them. DNA of the CDR3: TGTGCCAGCAGTGAACGGAGAGGCTTAAGGACTGAAGCTTTCTTT. As protein: CASSERRGLRTEAFF.

The J gene is TRBJ1-4, the V gene TRBV28; D unresolved. V was trimmed by 5 bases and J by 2 bases, leaving 6 bases between them. Germline-derived CDR1 and CDR2 are MDHEN and SYDVKM. The CDR3 has 13 residues. CDR3 sequence (DNA): TGTGCCAGCAGTCTCCGTACTAATGAAAAACTGTTTTTT. It is translated as CASSLRTNEKLFF.